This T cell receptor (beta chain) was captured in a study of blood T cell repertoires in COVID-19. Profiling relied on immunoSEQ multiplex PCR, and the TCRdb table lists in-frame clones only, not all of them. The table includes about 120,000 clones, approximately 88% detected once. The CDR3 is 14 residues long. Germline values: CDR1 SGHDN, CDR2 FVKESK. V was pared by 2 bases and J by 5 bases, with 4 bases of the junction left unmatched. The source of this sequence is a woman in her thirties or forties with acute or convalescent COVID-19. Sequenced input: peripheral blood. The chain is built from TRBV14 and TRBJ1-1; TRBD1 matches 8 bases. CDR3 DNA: TGTGCCAGCAGCCAAACAGGGGGAGGTACTGAAGCTTTCTTT. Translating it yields CASSQTGGGTEAFF.